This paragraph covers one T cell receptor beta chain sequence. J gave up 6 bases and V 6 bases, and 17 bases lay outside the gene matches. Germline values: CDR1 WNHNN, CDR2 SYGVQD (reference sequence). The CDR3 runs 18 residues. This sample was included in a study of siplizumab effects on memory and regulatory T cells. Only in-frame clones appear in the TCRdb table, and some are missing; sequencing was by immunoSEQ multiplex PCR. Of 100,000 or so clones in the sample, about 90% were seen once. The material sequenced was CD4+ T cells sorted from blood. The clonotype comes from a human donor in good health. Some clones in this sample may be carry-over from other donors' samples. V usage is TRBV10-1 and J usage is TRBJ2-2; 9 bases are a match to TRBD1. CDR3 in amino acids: CASSIHRTGANHAGELFF. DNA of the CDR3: TGCGCCAGCAGCATCCATCGGACAGGGGCGAATCACGCCGGGGAGCTGTTTTTT.